The 2 T cell receptor beta chains given below trace back to one sample, sequenced in a study of cytomegalovirus exposure and HLA in healthy donors. PCR primers comprised 60 Vbeta and 13 Jbeta primers. Some clones are missing from TCRdb's copy, which holds only in-frame ones; the method was immunoSEQ multiplex PCR. This table has about 200,000 clones, roughly 70% appearing once. The sample consisted of PBMCs. These TCRs come from a woman younger than 45 in good health and CMV-seronegative.

The chain joins TRBV29-1 to TRBJ1-2; no reliable D call. V was trimmed by 4 bases and J by 4 bases, leaving 19 bases between them. Germline loops: CDR1 SQVTM, CDR2 ANQGSEA. The CDR3 covers 15 residues. CDR3 loop: CSVGLVGVTVYGYTF. In nucleotides, the CDR3 is TGCAGCGTTGGGTTGGTGGGTGTAACAGTCTATGGCTACACCTTC.

V usage is TRBV5-1 and J usage is TRBJ2-7; TRBD2 agrees at 9 bases. There are 15 residues in the CDR3. With 2 bases clipped from V and 5 bases from J, the junction kept 8 bases outside the gene matches. Per the germline V gene, CDR1 is SGHRS and CDR2 is YFSETQ. CDR3 sequence reads: CASSLQTSGSNEQYF. The CDR3 DNA follows: TGCGCCAGCAGCTTACAGACTAGCGGATCAAACGAGCAGTACTTC.